Shown below are 9 T cell receptor beta chains from a single sample sequenced in a study of T cell responses to AZD1222 COVID-19 vaccine. Sequencing was performed with immunoSEQ multiplex PCR; in TCRdb, only in-frame clones are kept and a portion is missing. Of roughly 150,000 clones detected, more than 85% appear once; the ten largest clones hold approximately 1.3%. The sample in question was peripheral blood, obtained 28 days after the second AZD1222 dose. The receptors were gathered from an adult who received the AZD1222 COVID-19 vaccine.

This chain links TRBV27 with TRBJ1-3; no definite D call. Germline loops: CDR1 MNHEY, CDR2 SMNVEV (reference sequence). V gave up 5 bases and J gave up 4 bases, with 12 bases separating them. The CDR3 is made up of 14 amino acids. CDR3 residues: CASSRRPRGNTIYF. The CDR3 DNA is TGTGCCAGCAGTCGCCGGCCGAGGGGAAACACCATATATTTT.

The V gene is TRBV5-4, the J gene TRBJ2-5; D might be TRBD2 (6 bases). CDR1 SGHNT and CDR2 YYREEE come from the germline V gene (reference sequence). Trimming pared 4 bases from V and 6 bases from J, leaving 13 bases between. This CDR3 is 13 amino acids long. The CDR3: CASSTSLLKTQYF. The CDR3 region has the DNA TGTGCCAGCAGCACTAGCTTGTTAAAGACCCAGTACTTC.

The genes are TRBV6-4 and TRBJ1-5; a possible D gene is TRBD1 (6 bases). The CDR3 has 13 amino acids. The germline V gene encodes CDR1 MRHNA and CDR2 SNTAGT. Trimming removed 3 bases at V and 4 bases at J, with 7 bases between. CDR3 sequence reads: CASSEGANQPQHF. In nucleotides, the CDR3 is TGTGCCAGCAGTGAGGGGGCTAATCAGCCCCAGCATTTT.

The CDR3 sequence is CSASLAGGSREQFF. CDR3 bases: TGCAGTGCTAGTCTTGCGGGGGGGTCGCGTGAGCAGTTCTTC. This rearrangement joins TRBV20-1 to TRBJ2-1; TRBD2 matches 9 bases. V shed 3 bases and J 9 bases; nucleotides not matched to a gene: 9. CDR1 and CDR2 (germline): DFQATT, SNEGSKA (reference sequence). The CDR3 runs 14 residues.

This clone was detected once. The V and J genes are TRBV2 and TRBJ2-7; a weak D match, TRBD2 (5 bases). This CDR3 is built from 14 residues. V was clipped by 4 bases and J by 2 bases, with 12 bases between them. Germline V gives CDR1 SNHLY, CDR2 FYNNEI. CDR3 bases: TGTGCCAGCAGTGGGTCGGAGGCAGCCTACGAGCAGTACTTC. This translates into CASSGSEAAYEQYF. Full variable domain (rest looked up from reference TRBV2 and TRBJ2-7): EPEVTQTPSHQVTQMGQEVILRCVPISNHLYFYWYRQILGQKVEFLVSFYNNEISEKSEIFDDQFSVERPDGSNFTLKIRSTKLEDSAMYFCASSGSEAAYEQYFGPGTRLTVT.

The genes are TRBV6-4 and TRBJ2-6; D gene uncertain. Per the germline V gene, CDR1 is MRHNA and CDR2 is SNTAGT. The V end was cut by 8 bases, the J end by 0 bases, with 8 bases between. The CDR3 is 14 amino acids. In DNA form, the CDR3 reads TGTGCCAGCGGTCTTTACTCTGGGGCCAACGTCCTGACTTTC. Translated, it gives CASGLYSGANVLTF.

The chain couples TRBV28 to TRBJ1-5, with 9 bases aligning to TRBD1. Trimming at V came to 5 bases and at J to 2 bases, leaving 7 bases not matched to a gene. Per the germline V gene, CDR1 is MDHEN and CDR2 is SYDVKM. There are 16 residues in the CDR3. The CDR3 sequence: CASSPTGGAGNQPQHF. CDR3 sequence (DNA): TGTGCCAGCAGTCCCACAGGGGGCGCGGGCAATCAGCCCCAGCATTTT.

The gene calls are TRBV6-5 and TRBJ1-6, with D perhaps TRBD1 (6 bases). This CDR3 is 14 amino acids long. V was clipped by 2 bases and J by 8 bases, with 10 bases between them. Germline loops: CDR1 MNHEY, CDR2 SVGAGI. CDR3 in amino acids: CASSYPNRDSPLHF. As DNA, the CDR3 is TGTGCCAGCAGTTACCCCAACAGGGATTCACCCCTCCACTTT.

This rearrangement joins TRBV29-1 to TRBJ2-7; no firm D call. Germline V CDR1 and CDR2: SQVTM, ANQGSEA. The CDR3 is 12 residues long. V lost 4 bases to trimming and J lost 4 bases, with 11 bases between them. The CDR3 region is CSVAPVGYEQYF. In DNA, the CDR3 is TGCAGCGTTGCGCCGGTGGGGTACGAGCAGTACTTC.